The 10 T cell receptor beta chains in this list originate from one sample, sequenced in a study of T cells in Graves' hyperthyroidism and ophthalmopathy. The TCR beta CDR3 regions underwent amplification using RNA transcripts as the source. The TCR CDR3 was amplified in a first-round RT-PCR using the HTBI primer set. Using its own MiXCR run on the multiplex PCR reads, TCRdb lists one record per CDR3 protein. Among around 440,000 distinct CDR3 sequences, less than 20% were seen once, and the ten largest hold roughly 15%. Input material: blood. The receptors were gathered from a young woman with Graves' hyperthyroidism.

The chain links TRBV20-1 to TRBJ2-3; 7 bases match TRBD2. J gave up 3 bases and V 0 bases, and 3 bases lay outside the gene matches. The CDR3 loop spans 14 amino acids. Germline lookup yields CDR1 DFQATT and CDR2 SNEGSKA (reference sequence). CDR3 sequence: CSARDQLATDTQYF. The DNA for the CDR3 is TGCAGTGCTAGAGATCAACTAGCGACAGATACGCAGTATTTT.

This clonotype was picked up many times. DNA for the CDR3: TGCAGCGTTGGCGGCGTTGGACTAGCGGGGACCGGGGCCAACGTCCTGACTTTC. Its protein is CSVGGVGLAGTGANVLTF. This chain links TRBV29-1 with TRBJ2-6; 12 bases line up with TRBD2. V lost 4 bases, J lost 4 bases, and 11 bases stayed unmatched. Germline V gene data show CDR1 as SQVTM and CDR2 as ANQGSEA. CDR3 length: 18 residues.

CDR3 DNA sequence: TGTGCCAGCGGTTTAGGGGCAGGGGCACAGACCCAGCATTTT. Translating gives CASGLGAGAQTQHF. The V call is TRBV6-5, the J call TRBJ1-5, with D possibly matching TRBD1 (6 bases). The CDR3 extends over 14 amino acids. Germline CDR1 reads MNHEY; CDR2 reads SVGAGI. V lost 8 bases and J lost 11, with 22 bases in between.

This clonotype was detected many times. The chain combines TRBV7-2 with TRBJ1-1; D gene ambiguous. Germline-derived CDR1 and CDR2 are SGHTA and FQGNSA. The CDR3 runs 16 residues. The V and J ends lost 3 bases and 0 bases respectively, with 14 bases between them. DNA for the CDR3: TGTGCCAGCAGCTTGCTTCAGTCTAGGCTGAACACTGAAGCTTTCTTT. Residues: CASSLLQSRLNTEAFF.

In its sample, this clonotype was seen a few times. The CDR3: CASSLTAGVTYEQYF. CDR3 nucleotides: TGCGCCAGCAGCTTAACGGCAGGGGTTACCTACGAGCAGTACTTC. The chain uses TRBV5-1 and TRBJ2-7, with a possible D match to TRBD1 (6 bases). Germline assignment: CDR1 SGHRS and CDR2 YFSETQ. V was cut by 2 bases and J by 2 bases, with 14 bases left in between. CDR3 size: 15 residues.

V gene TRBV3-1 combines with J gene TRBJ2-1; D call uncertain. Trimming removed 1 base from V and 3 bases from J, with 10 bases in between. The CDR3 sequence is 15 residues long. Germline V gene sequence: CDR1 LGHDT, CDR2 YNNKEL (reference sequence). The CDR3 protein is CASSQADGYYNEQFF. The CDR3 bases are TGTGCCAGCAGCCAAGCTGACGGATACTACAATGAGCAGTTCTTC.

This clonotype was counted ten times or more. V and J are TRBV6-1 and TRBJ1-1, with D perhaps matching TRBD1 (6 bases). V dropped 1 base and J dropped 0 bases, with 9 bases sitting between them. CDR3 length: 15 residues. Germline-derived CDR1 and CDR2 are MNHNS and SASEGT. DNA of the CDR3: TGTGCCAGCAGTGAAGAGGGGGGCCTGAACACTGAAGCTTTCTTT. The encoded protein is CASSEEGGLNTEAFF.

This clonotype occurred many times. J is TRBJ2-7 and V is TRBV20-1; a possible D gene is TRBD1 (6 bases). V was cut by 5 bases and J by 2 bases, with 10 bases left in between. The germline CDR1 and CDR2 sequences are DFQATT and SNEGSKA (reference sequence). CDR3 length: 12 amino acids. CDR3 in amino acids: CSAGDKTYEQYF. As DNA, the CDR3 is TGCAGTGCTGGGGACAAAACCTACGAGCAGTACTTC.

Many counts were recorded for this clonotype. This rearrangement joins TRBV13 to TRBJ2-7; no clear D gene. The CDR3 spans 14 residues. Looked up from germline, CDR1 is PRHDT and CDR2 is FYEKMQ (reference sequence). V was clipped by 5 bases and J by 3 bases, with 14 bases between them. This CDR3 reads CASSVGSYSYEQYF. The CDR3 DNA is TGTGCCAGCAGCGTCGGATCTTACAGCTACGAGCAGTACTTC.

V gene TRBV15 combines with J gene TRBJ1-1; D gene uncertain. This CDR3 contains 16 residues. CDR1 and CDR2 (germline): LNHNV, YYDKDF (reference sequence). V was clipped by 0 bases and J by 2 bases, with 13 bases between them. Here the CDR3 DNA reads TGTGCCACCAGCAGAGATCTCGAACAAGCCAACACTGAAGCTTTCTTT. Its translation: CATSRDLEQANTEAFF.